This section outlines one T cell receptor beta chain sequence together with its context. The repertoire was sequenced with immunoSEQ multiplex PCR; TCRdb's copy has only in-frame clones and lacks some. The repertoire includes a few hundred thousand clones, roughly 84% of them detected once, and about 2.7% sits in the top ten. The sample belongs to a study of blood T cell repertoires in COVID-19. About the study: Nucleic acid was either cDNA or gDNA, and it came from T cells, B-cell-depleted T cells, or PBMCs.

Living in under 30 US areas, the participants were between roughly 18 and 90 years of age. Which cohort a participant joined came from the clinical history participants gave. Recovered Cohort 3 donors showed two negative PCRs, clearance, or symptom resolution. V trimming: 0 bases; J trimming: 3 bases; junction bases outside the gene matches: 14. CDR1 is MRHNA and CDR2 is SNTAGT in the germline V gene. The CDR3 extends over 18 amino acids. This TCR derives from a woman under 40 who had recovered from COVID-19. This chain connects TRBV6-4 to TRBJ2-7, with 7 bases matching TRBD1. Sequenced input: PBMCs or T cells enriched from blood (not recorded which). CDR3 loop: CASSDSASRGQINYEQYF. The CDR3 DNA follows: TGTGCCAGCAGTGACTCGGCAAGTAGGGGACAGATAAACTACGAGCAGTACTTC.